This TCR beta chain was captured in a study of blood T cells in healthy people across ages. CDR1 and CDR2 (germline): SGHTA, FQGNSA. The junction had 7 bases not matched to a gene; V was cut back by 5 bases and J by 4 bases. The CDR3 has 14 amino acids. With respect to this clonotype: Since a much larger clone is just one base distant, this may be a read error.

The second PCR ran about 6 to 12 cycles with a sample-barcoded 5' primer and J-beta primers. TCRdb analysed the 5' RACE reads with MiXCR anew, one entry per CDR3 protein. The table lists 380,000 or so distinct CDR3 sequences, about 55% of them singletons. The source of this sequence is a man aged 55 to 70 in good health. J is TRBJ2-5 and V is TRBV7-2; 7 bases fit TRBD2. The sequenced sample was blood. The CDR3 region has the DNA TGTGCCAGCAGCGTCGGCGGGGGAGTAGAGACCCAGTACTTC. Translated, it gives CASSVGGGVETQYF.